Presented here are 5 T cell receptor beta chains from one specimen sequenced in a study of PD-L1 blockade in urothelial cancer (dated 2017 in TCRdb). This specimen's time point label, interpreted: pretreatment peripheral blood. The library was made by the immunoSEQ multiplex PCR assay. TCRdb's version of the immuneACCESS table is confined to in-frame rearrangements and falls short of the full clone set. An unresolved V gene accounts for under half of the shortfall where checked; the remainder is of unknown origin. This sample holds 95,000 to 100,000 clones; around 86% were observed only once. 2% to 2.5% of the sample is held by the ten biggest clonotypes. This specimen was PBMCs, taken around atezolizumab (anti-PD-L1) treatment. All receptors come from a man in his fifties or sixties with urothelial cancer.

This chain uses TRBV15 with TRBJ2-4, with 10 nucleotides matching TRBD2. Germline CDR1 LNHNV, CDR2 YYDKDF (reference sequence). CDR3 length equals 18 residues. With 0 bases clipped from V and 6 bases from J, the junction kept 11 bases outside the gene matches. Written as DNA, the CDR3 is TGTGCCACCAGCAGAGATCTGAGCGGGGGGGGCCGGGGAAACATTCAGTACTTC. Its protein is CATSRDLSGGGRGNIQYF.

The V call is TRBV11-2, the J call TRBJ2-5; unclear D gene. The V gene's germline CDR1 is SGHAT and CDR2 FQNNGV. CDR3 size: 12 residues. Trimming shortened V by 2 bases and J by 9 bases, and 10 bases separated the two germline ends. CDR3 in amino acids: CASSLSGVPQYF. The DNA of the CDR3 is TGTGCCAGCAGCTTATCCGGTGTACCCCAGTACTTC.

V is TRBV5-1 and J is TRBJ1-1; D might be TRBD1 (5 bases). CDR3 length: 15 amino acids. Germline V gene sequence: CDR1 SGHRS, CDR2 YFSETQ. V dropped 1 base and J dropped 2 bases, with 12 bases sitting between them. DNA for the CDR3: TGCGCCAGCAGCTTGTGGGCAGGGATAAACACTGAAGCTTTCTTT. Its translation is CASSLWAGINTEAFF.

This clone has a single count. CDR3 nucleotides: TGCGCCAGCAGCCAAGATTCCCCTTTCGAGCAGTACTTC. This gives the protein CASSQDSPFEQYF. The chain uses TRBV4-1 and TRBJ2-7; D unclear. The V end was cut by 0 bases, the J end by 6 bases, with 9 bases between. The V gene's germline CDR1 is MGHRA and CDR2 YSYEKL. This CDR3 contains 13 residues.

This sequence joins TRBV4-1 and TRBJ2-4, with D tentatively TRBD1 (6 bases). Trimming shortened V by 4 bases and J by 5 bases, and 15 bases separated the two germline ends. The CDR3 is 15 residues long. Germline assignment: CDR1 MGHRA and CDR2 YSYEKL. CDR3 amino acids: CASSPGGKPENIQYF. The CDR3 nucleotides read TGCGCCAGCAGCCCTGGGGGCAAACCCGAAAACATTCAGTACTTC.